This T cell receptor (beta chain) was identified during a study of molecular identifiers for immune sequencing clone quantification. At the level of the study: Replicate RNA from approximately 20,000 or 100,000 naive CD8 T cells formed five aliquots; four were sequenced. Study-level findings and limits: Beyond 20 RNA copies, clones held over 99% of effector molecules, compared with under 1% in naive cells.

Bulk TCR libraries were made with methods that had been previously described and with listed TCR primers. TCRdb itself ran the PCR reads through MiXCR, one entry per CDR3 protein. The sample has some 94,000 distinct CDR3 sequences, more than 20% seen once; the top ten hold 0.78%. This CDR3 comprises 15 residues. V gave up 1 base and J gave up 1 base, with 8 bases separating them. The germline V gene encodes CDR1 LNHDA and CDR2 SQIVND (reference sequence). The authors sorted naive CD8 T cells as CD8+CD4-CCR7+CD45RA+. In its sample, this clonotype was seen many times. Antigen specificity is unknown. Sequenced input: naive CD8+ T cells from blood, with Jurkat cell RNA spiked in. Subset meaning: FACS-sorted CD8+CD4-CCR7+CD45RA+ naive T cells. The sequence derives from a human donor in good health. Some libraries in this study had Jurkat cell RNA spiked in. The gene calls are TRBV19 and TRBJ1-5, with D perhaps matching TRBD1 (5 bases). The CDR3 coding sequence is TGTGCCAGTAGTATAGCGCGGGGGAGCAATCAGCCCCAGCATTTT. Translation: CASSIARGSNQPQHF.